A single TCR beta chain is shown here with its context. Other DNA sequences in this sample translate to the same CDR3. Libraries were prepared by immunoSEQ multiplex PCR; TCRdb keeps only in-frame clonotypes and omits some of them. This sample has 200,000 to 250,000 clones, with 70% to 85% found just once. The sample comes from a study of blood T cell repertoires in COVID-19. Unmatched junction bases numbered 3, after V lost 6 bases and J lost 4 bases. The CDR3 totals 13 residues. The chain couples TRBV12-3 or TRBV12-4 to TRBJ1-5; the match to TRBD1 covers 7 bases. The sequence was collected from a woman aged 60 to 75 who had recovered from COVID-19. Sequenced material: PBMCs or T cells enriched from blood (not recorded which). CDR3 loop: CASSLTGNQPQHF. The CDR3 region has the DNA TGTGCCAGCAGCTTGACAGGGAATCAGCCCCAGCATTTT.